This T cell receptor beta chain was captured in a study of blood T cell repertoires in COVID-19. Study in general: Sites in the United States, Italy and Spain provided acute and convalescent COVID-19 samples.

The assay was immunoSEQ multiplex PCR, and TCRdb's table has in-frame clones only and misses some. This table holds some 250,000 clones, about nine tenths found once. The CDR3 consists of 14 residues. Between the trimmed V and J ends, which lost 3 bases and 1 base, there was a span of 9 bases. Germline CDR1 reads LNHDA; CDR2 reads SQIVND (reference sequence). Resolution of symptoms, clearance, or two negative PCRs was present in recovered Cohort 3 donors. Source material: PBMCs or T cells enriched from blood (not recorded which). This TCR was sampled from a man younger than 30 who had recovered from COVID-19. This chain uses TRBV19 with TRBJ1-1; D is unclear. The CDR3 loop reads CASSMEGGNTEAFF. The CDR3 DNA is TGTGCCAGTAGTATGGAGGGTGGGAACACTGAAGCTTTCTTT.